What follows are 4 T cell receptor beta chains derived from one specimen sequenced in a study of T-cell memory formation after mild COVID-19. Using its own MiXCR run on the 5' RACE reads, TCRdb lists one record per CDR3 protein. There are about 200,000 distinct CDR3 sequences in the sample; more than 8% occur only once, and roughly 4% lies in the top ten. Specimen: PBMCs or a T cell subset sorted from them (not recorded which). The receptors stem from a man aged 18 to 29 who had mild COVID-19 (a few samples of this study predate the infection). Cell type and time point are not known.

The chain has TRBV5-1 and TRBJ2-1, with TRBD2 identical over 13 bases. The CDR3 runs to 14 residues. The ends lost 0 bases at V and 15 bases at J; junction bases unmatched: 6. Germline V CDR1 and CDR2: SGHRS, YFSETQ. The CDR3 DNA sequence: TGCGCCAGCAGCTTGGAACTAGCGGGGGGGCCACGGTTCTTC. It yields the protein CASSLELAGGPRFF.

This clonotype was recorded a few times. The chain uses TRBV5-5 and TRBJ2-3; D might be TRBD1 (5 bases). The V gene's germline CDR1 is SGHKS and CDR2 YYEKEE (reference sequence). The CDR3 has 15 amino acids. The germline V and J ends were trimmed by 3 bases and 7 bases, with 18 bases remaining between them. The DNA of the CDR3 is TGTGCCAGCAGCTCCAGGGCCCATGACCCCCATACGCAGTATTTT. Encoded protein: CASSSRAHDPHTQYF.

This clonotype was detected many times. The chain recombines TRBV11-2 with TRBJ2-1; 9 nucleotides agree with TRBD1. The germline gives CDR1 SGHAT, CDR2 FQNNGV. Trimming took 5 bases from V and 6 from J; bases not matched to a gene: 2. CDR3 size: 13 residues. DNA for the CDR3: TGTGCCAGCAGCCCGACAGGGGGCAATGAGCAGTTCTTC. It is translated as CASSPTGGNEQFF.

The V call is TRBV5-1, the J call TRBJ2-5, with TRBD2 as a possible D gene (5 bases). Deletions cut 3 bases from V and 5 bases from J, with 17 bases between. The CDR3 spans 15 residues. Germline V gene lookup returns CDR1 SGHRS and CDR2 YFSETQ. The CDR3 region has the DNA TGCGCCAGCAGCTCCGGGGTAATAAAAAGTGAGACCCAGTACTTC. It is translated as CASSSGVIKSETQYF. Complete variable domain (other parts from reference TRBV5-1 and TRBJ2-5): KAGVTQTPRYLIKTRGQQVTLSCSPISGHRSVSWYQQTPGQGLQFLFEYFSETQRNKGNFPGRFSGRQFSNSRSEMNVSTLELGDSALYLCASSSGVIKSETQYFGPGTRLLVL.